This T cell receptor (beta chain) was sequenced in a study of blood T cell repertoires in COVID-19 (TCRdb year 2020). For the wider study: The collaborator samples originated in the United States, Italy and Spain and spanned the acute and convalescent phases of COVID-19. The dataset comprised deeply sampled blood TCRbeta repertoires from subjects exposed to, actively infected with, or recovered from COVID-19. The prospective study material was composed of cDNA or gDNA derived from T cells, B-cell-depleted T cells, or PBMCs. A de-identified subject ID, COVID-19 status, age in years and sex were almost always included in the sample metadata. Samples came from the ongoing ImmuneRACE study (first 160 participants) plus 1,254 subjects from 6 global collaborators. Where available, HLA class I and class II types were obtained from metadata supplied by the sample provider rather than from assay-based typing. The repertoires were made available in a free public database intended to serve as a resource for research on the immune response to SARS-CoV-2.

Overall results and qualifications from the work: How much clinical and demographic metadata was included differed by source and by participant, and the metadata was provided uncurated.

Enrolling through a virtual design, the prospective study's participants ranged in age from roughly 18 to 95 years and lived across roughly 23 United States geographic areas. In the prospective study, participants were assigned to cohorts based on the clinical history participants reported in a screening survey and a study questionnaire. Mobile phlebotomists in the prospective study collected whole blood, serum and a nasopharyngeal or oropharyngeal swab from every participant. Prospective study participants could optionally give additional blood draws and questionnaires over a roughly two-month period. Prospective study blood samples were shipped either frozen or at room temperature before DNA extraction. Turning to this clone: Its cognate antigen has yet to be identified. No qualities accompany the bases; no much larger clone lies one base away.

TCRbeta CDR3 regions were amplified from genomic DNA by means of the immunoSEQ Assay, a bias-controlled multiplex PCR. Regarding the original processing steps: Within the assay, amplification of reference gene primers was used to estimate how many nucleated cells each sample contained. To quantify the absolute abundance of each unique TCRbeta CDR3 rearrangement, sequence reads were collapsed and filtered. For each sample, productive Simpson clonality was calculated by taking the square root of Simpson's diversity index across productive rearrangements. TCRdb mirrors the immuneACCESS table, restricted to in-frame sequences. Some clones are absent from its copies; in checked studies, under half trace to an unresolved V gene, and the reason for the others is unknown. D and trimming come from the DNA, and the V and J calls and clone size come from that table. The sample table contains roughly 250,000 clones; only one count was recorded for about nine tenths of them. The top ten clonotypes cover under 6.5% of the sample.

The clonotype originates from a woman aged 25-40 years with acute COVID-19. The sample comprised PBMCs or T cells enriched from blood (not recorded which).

The CDR3 is CASSLGGQGRLNYGYTF. The DNA reads TGTGCCAGCAGCTTAGGGGGACAGGGGCGCCTTAACTATGGCTACACCTTC. The receptor chain draws on TRBV7-2 and TRBJ1-2, and 10 junction bases match TRBD1. Via the germline V gene, CDR1 is SGHTA and CDR2 FQGNSA. The CDR3 holds 17 amino acids from the cysteine to the phenylalanine. CDR3 DNA only is kept here, 51 bases in frame from base 1. Unmatched junction bases come to 6, with V trimmed by 1 base and J by 1 base.